The entry below gives a single T cell receptor (beta chain) sequence along with its context. Antigen specificity is unknown. These data originate in a study of Ad26.COV2.S vaccination and SARS-CoV-2 variants. Turning to the study itself: The study gave Ad26.COV2.S intramuscularly, once or twice 56 days apart. Study-wide points: Once vaccination had occurred, spike-specific CD8+ and CD4+ T cell responses reportedly showed substantial breadth. Those who received the vaccine showed greater spike-specific TCR breadth than those given placebo. From the TCR breadth and depth analyses, total T cell responses may have been underestimated.

Treatment defined: around 19 received Ad26.COV2.S at low or high dose, single or two shots; 5 received placebo; per-sample allocation not given. Samples came from day 63 after the first vaccine or placebo injection. Germline values: CDR1 SGHTA, CDR2 FQGNSA. V was trimmed by 4 bases and J by 6 bases, leaving 10 bases between them. The CDR3 spans 14 residues. The protocol was immunoSEQ multiplex PCR, while the TCRdb copy is restricted to in-frame clones and leaves out a portion. The table records 200,000 to 250,000 clones, more than 75% of them present only once. Material: peripheral blood, obtained in a trial of Ad26.COV2.S vaccine versus placebo. The genes are TRBV7-2 and TRBJ1-6, with D tentatively TRBD1 (6 bases). The receptor comes from a person aged 18-60 years who received the Ad26.COV2.S COVID-19 vaccine or a placebo. CDR3 loop: CASSSDRRNSPLHF. The CDR3 coding sequence is TGTGCCAGCAGCTCCGACAGGCGTAATTCACCCCTCCACTTT.